This TCR beta chain came from a study of vaccination effects on CD4 cells after COVID-19. Whole-study context: After the second dose, samples were taken at median day 72.

Within the ViraFEST assay, antigen-specific CD4+ T cells underwent expansion with viral peptide pools prior to sequencing. With roughly 9 days of culture completed, CD4+ T cells were isolated. Participants received two doses of either the BNT162b2 or mRNA-1273 vaccine. A few million PBMC per well received approximately 10 IU/ml IL-2 and roughly 9.2 ug/ml peptides in culture. In the cultures, half the medium was exchanged for IL-2 medium on days 3 and 7. Method: immunoSEQ multiplex PCR; TCRdb's copy keeps in-frame clones and lacks some. The sample holds tens of thousands of clones, about 80% seen once. Study findings and constraints: Whether induced by infection or by vaccine, clones showed marked clonal contraction late after vaccination.

V lost 3 bases, J lost 4 bases, and 3 bases stayed unmatched. Germline CDR1 SGHNT, CDR2 YYREEE (reference sequence). This CDR3 is 14 amino acids long. There are a few counts of this clone. As yet, its antigen is unknown. The receptor was derived from a human donor who received a COVID-19 vaccine. V usage is TRBV5-4 and J usage is TRBJ2-2, with TRBD2 matching over 7 bases. The sequences come from CD4+ T cells from PBMCs cultured with HCoV-OC43 spike peptides, collected after COVID-19 vaccination. As to subset: HCoV-OC43 spike overlapping peptide pool stimulation. CDR3 DNA sequence: TGTGCCAGCAGCTACGGGACTATCACCGGGGAGCTGTTTTTT. This codes for CASSYGTITGELFF. The whole variable domain, remainder taken from reference TRBV5-4 and TRBJ2-2, is ETGVTQSPTHLIKTRGQQVTLRCSSQSGHNTVSWYQQALGQGPQFIFQYYREEENGRGNFPPRFSGLQFPNYSSELNVNALELDDSALYLCASSYGTITGELFFGEGSRLTVL.